This T cell receptor beta chain was retrieved from a study of OX40 agonist ivuxolimab in advanced cancers. Study context: Patients took ivuxolimab, an agonistic anti-OX40 (CD134) antibody. Intravenous ivuxolimab was administered to patients every 2 weeks at 0.01 to 10 mg/kg. Head and neck, renal cell, melanoma or hepatocellular carcinoma were the cancers that dose-escalation patients had. The study's findings and limits: The 0.1-3.0 mg/kg partial responders had among the lowest clonal expansion.

This clone was detected once. Its antigen remains unidentified. TCRdb's table, derived via immunoSEQ multiplex PCR, lists solely in-frame clones and lacks some. The sample has approximately 61,000 clones, 87% seen once. V was cut by 5 bases and J by 3 bases, with 20 bases left in between. The germline V gene encodes CDR1 SGHVS and CDR2 FQNEAQ. The CDR3 sequence is 17 residues long. The V and J genes are TRBV7-8 and TRBJ1-5, with D tentatively TRBD1 (5 bases). The sample here was CD4+ or CD8+ T cells sorted from blood, taken in a trial of the OX40 agonist ivuxolimab. The origin of this receptor is an adult with an advanced solid tumor such as melanoma, head and neck, liver or kidney cancer. The DNA for the CDR3 is TGTGCCAGCAGCCCCCAGTTCAGGGAGGATAACAATCAGCCCCAGCATTTT. Residues: CASSPQFREDNNQPQHF.